The clone carrying this TCR beta chain has more than one count but fewer than ten. Antigen: not known. This entry is derived from a study of cytomegalovirus exposure and HLA in healthy donors. Overall study: In terms of ancestry, the Caucasian-associated cluster contained about 81% of the approximately 380 genotyped donors.

Samples came from healthy bone marrow donors. PCR was performed using 60 Vbeta and 13 Jbeta primers. Method: immunoSEQ multiplex PCR; TCRdb's copy keeps in-frame clones and lacks some. The sample includes approximately 150,000 clones, roughly 80% of them seen just once. Notes on the study in general: Common viral pathogens (according to a later analysis) appeared linked to several of the most significant clusters.

The V gene's germline CDR1 is SGDLS and CDR2 YYNGEE. The CDR3 contains 14 residues. V lost 3 bases and J lost 0, with 8 bases in between. This TCR was recovered from a man aged 18 to 30 in good health and CMV-seropositive. The sequenced material came from PBMCs. The rearrangement links TRBV9 to TRBJ2-3; weak D call: TRBD2 (5 bases). CDR3: CASSARTSTDTQYF. As DNA, the CDR3 is TGTGCCAGCAGCGCGAGGACTAGCACAGATACGCAGTATTTT.